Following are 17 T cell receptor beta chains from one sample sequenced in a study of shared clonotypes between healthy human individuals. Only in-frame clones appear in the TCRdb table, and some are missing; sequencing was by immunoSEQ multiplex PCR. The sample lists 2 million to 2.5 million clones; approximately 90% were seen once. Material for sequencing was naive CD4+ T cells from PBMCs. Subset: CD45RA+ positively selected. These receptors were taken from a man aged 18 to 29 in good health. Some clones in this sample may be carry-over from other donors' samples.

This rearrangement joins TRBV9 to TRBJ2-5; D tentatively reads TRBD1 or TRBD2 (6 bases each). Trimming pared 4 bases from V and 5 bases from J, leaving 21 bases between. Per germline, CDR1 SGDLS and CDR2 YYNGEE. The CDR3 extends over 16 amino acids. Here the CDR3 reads CASSTSEGGIWETQYF. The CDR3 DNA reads TGTGCCAGCAGCACCTCAGAGGGGGGTATTTGGGAGACCCAGTACTTC.

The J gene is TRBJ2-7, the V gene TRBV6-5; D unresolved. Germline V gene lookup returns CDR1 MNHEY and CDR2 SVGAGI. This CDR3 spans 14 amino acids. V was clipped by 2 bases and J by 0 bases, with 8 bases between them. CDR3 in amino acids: CASSYTDGSYEQYF. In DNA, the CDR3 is TGTGCCAGCAGTTACACGGACGGCTCCTACGAGCAGTACTTC.

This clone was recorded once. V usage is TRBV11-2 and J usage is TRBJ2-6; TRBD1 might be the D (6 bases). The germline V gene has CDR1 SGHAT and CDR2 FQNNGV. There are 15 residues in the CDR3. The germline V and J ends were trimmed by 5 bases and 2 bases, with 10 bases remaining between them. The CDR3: CASSPGQPGANVLTF. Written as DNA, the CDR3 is TGTGCCAGCAGCCCAGGACAGCCTGGGGCCAACGTCCTGACTTTC.

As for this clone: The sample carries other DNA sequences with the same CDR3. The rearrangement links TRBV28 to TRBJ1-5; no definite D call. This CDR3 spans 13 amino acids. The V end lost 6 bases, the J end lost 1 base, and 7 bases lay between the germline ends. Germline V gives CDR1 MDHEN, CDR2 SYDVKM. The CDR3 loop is CASSPPSNQPQHF. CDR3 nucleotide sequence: TGTGCCAGCAGCCCTCCAAGCAATCAGCCCCAGCATTTT.

CDR3 bases: TGTGCCAGCAGCTTAGGTCGGCAGAACTACGAGCAGTACTTC. This gives the protein CASSLGRQNYEQYF. The rearrangement links TRBV7-8 to TRBJ2-7; D gene uncertain. This CDR3 has 14 amino acids. V was trimmed by 1 base and J by 3 bases, leaving 10 bases between them. Germline V gene data show CDR1 as SGHVS and CDR2 as FQNEAQ.

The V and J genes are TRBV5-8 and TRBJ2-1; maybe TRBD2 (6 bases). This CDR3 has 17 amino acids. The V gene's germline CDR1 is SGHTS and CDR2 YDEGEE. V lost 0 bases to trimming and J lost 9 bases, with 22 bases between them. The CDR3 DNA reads TGTGCCAGCAGCTTGGGGGTGGAAGGCGCCCCGCGGGGTGAGCAGTTCTTC. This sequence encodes CASSLGVEGAPRGEQFF. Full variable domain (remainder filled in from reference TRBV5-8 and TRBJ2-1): EAGVTQSPTHLIKTRGQQATLRCSPISGHTSVYWYQQALGLGLQFLLWYDEGEERNRGNFPPRFSGRQFPNYSSELNVNALELEDSALYLCASSLGVEGAPRGEQFFGPGTRLTVL.

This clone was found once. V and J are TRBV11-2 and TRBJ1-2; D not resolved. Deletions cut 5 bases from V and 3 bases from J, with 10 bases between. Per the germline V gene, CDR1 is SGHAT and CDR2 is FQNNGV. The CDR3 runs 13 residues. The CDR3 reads CASSPGRDYGYTF. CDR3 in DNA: TGTGCCAGCAGCCCGGGGAGGGACTATGGCTACACCTTC. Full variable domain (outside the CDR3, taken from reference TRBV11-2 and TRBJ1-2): EAGVAQSPRYKIIEKRQSVAFWCNPISGHATLYWYQQILGQGPKLLIQFQNNGVVDDSQLPKDRFSAERLKGVDSTLKIQPAKLEDSAVYLCASSPGRDYGYTFGSGTRLTVV.

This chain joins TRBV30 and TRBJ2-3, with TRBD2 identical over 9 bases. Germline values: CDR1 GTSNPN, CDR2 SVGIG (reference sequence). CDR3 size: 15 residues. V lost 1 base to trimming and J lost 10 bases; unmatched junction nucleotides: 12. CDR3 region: CAWSDPQAGGPSQYF. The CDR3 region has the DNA TGTGCCTGGAGTGATCCCCAGGCGGGAGGGCCCTCGCAGTATTTT.

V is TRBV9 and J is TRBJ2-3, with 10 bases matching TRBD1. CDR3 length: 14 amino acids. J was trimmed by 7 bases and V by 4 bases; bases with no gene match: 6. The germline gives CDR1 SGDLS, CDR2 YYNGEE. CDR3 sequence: CASSLGTGEYTQYF. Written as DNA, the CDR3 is TGTGCCAGCAGCCTAGGGACAGGGGAATATACGCAGTATTTT.

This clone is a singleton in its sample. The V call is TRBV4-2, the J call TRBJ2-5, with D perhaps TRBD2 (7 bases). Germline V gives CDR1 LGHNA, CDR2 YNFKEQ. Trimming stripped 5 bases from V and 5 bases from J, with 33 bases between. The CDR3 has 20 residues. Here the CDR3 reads CASSFTRRGRADLRTETQYF. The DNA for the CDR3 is TGTGCCAGCAGCTTCACAAGGAGGGGGAGGGCCGATTTAAGGACGGAGACCCAGTACTTC.

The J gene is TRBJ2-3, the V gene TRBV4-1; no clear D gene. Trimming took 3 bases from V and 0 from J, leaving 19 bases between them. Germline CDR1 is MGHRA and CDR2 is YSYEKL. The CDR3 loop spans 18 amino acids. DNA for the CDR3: TGCGCCAGCAGCCAGGGTCGCTATGGACCGACTAGCACAGATACGCAGTATTTT. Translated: CASSQGRYGPTSTDTQYF.

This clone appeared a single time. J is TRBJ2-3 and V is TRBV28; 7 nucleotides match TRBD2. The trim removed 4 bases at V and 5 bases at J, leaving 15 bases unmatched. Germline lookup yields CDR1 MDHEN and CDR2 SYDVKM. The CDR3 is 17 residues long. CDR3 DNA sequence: TGTGCCAGCAGTTGGGGGTTGGCGGGAGACGGTTTAGATACGCAGTATTTT. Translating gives CASSWGLAGDGLDTQYF.

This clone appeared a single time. CDR3 sequence reads: CASSVQRHGDTQYF. The DNA of the CDR3 is TGCGCCAGCAGTGTTCAGCGGCACGGGGATACGCAGTATTTT. The V and J genes are TRBV10-1 and TRBJ2-3, with D perhaps TRBD2 (5 bases). V lost 4 bases and J lost 6, with 14 bases in between. The V gene's germline CDR1 is WNHNN and CDR2 SYGVQD (reference sequence). There are 14 residues in the CDR3.

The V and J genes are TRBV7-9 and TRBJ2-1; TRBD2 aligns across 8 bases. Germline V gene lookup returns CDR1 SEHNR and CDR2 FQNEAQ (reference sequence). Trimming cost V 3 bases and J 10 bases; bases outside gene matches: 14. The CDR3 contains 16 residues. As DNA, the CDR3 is TGTGCCAGCAGCTTTCCAAGGACGGCGGGAGGAGGCGAGCAGTTCTTC. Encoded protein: CASSFPRTAGGGEQFF.

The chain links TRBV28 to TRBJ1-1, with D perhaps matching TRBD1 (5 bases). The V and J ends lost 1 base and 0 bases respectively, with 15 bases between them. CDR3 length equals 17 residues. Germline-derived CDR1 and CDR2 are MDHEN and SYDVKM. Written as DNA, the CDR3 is TGTGCCAGCAGTTTATCTCGGTGGGGCAGGCTGAACACTGAAGCTTTCTTT. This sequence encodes CASSLSRWGRLNTEAFF.

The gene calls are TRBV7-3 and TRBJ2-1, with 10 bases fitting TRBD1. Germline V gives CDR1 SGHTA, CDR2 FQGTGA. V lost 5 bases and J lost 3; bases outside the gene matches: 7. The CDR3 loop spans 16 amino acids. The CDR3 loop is CASSPNRDRGYNEQFF. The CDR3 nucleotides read TGTGCCAGCAGCCCAAACCGGGACAGGGGCTACAATGAGCAGTTCTTC. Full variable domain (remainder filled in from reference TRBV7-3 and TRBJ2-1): GAGVSQTPSNKVTEKGKYVELRCDPISGHTALYWYRQSLGQGPEFLIYFQGTGAADDSGLPNDRFFAVRPEGSVSTLKIQRTERGDSAVYLCASSPNRDRGYNEQFFGPGTRLTVL.

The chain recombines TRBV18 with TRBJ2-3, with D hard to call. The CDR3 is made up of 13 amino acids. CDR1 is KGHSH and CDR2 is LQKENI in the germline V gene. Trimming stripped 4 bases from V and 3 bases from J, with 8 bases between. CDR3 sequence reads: CASSLTQTDTQYF. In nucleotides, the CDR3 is TGTGCCAGCTCACTAACACAGACAGATACGCAGTATTTT.